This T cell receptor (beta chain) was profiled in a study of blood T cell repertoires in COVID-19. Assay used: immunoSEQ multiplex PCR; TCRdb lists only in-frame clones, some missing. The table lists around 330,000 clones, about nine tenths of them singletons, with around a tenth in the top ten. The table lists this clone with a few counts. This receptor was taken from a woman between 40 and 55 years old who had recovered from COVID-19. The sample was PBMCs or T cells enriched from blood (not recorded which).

The CDR3 protein is CASSPGTLTFEAFF. Written as DNA, the CDR3 is TGTGCCAGCAGCCCCGGGACATTAACCTTTGAAGCTTTCTTT. J is TRBJ1-1 and V is TRBV11-2, with D possibly being TRBD1 (6 bases). Trimming removed 5 bases at V and 7 bases at J, with 17 bases between. The CDR3 length is 14 residues. Per germline, CDR1 SGHAT and CDR2 FQNNGV.